These 9 T cell receptor beta chains were sequenced from one sample in a study of T cells in Graves' hyperthyroidism and ophthalmopathy. Researchers took RNA transcripts and amplified the TCR beta CDR3 regions from them. With the HTBI primer set, the TCR CDR3 went through a first round of RT-PCR. Each CDR3 protein gets one entry after TCRdb re-called the multiplex PCR reads with MiXCR. Of fewer than 600,000 distinct CDR3 sequences listed, about an eighth are singletons. Sequencing used blood. The receptors shown here come from a woman aged 18-29 years with Graves' hyperthyroidism.

This chain uses TRBV20-1 with TRBJ1-1; D uncertain. Germline V gene lookup returns CDR1 DFQATT and CDR2 SNEGSKA (reference sequence). Between the trimmed V and J ends, which lost 0 bases and 6 bases, there was a span of 17 bases. The length of the CDR3 is 15 residues. The CDR3 loop is CSARDEEGGRSEAFF. In DNA, the CDR3 is TGCAGTGCTAGAGATGAGGAGGGAGGGAGGTCTGAAGCTTTCTTT.

Many counts were recorded for this clonotype. V usage is TRBV7-2 and J usage is TRBJ2-1; tentative D call: TRBD1 (6 bases). This CDR3 is 14 amino acids long. V was clipped by 4 bases and J by 10 bases, with 17 bases between them. CDR1 SGHTA and CDR2 FQGNSA come from the germline V gene. CDR3 in amino acids: CASSSTTGLGEQFF. CDR3 DNA sequence: TGTGCCAGCAGCTCAACAACAGGGCTAGGCGAGCAGTTCTTC.

This clonotype was picked up many times. The J gene is TRBJ2-1, the V gene TRBV7-8, with 8 nucleotides matching TRBD2. V trimming: 5 bases; J trimming: 4 bases; junction bases outside the gene matches: 7. The CDR3 loop spans 15 amino acids. The germline CDR1 and CDR2 sequences are SGHVS and FQNEAQ. CDR3 loop: CASSQAGVGYNEQFF. The CDR3 nucleotides are TGTGCCAGCAGCCAAGCGGGAGTCGGTTACAATGAGCAGTTCTTC.

This clonotype turned up a few times. V gene TRBV6-5 combines with J gene TRBJ2-7, with 9 bases that match TRBD2. Per the germline V gene, CDR1 is MNHEY and CDR2 is SVGAGI. The junction had 5 bases not matched to a gene; V was cut back by 6 bases and J by 2 bases. The CDR3 extends over 14 amino acids. In DNA form, the CDR3 reads TGTGCCAGCAGATTAGCGGGAGATACCTACGAGCAGTACTTC. This codes for CASRLAGDTYEQYF.

The V call is TRBV24-1, the J call TRBJ2-6; D gene unclear. Trimming removed 5 bases at V and 0 bases at J, with 7 bases between. Germline V gene data show CDR1 as KGHDR and CDR2 as SFDVKD. CDR3 size: 15 residues. Here the CDR3 reads CATSAPGSGANVLTF. The CDR3 region has the DNA TGTGCCACCAGTGCCCCGGGCTCTGGGGCCAACGTCCTGACTTTC.

This clonotype was counted ten times or more. The CDR3 sequence: CASSLPGTYEQYV. CDR3 nucleotide sequence: TGTGCCAGCAGCTTACCGGGGACCTACGAGCAGTACGTC. The chain is built from TRBV7-9 and TRBJ2-7; D is possibly TRBD2 (5 bases). Trimming pared 2 bases from V and 2 bases from J, leaving 7 bases between. This CDR3 comprises 13 residues. Germline loops: CDR1 SEHNR, CDR2 FQNEAQ (reference sequence).

This clonotype was observed a handful of times. A much larger clone differs from this one at a single base, so this may be a read error. The chain joins TRBV6-1 to TRBJ1-2; TRBD1 might be the D (6 bases). The CDR3 spans 11 residues. V was trimmed by 5 bases and J by 6 bases, leaving 7 bases between them. In germline, CDR1 is MNHNS, CDR2 SASEGT. The DNA of the CDR3 is TGTGCCAGCAGTCGACAGGATGGCTACACCTTC. Translated: CASSRQDGYTF.

This clonotype was detected only a few times. The chain recombines TRBV2 with TRBJ2-1, with D unclear. Germline V gene sequence: CDR1 SNHLY, CDR2 FYNNEI. This CDR3 contains 13 residues. Trimming took 7 bases from V and 0 from J, leaving 7 bases between them. CDR3 nucleotides: TGTGCCAGCATGGCAGGCTCCTACAATGAGCAGTTCTTC. This sequence encodes CASMAGSYNEQFF.

This clonotype was counted ten times or more. This chain connects TRBV27 to TRBJ2-7; TRBD2 agrees at 12 bases. The V and J ends lost 4 bases and 3 bases, in that order; junction bases with no gene match: 4. Germline-derived CDR1 and CDR2 are MNHEY and SMNVEV (reference sequence). This CDR3 is built from 15 residues. The CDR3: CASSYRLAGDYEQYF. The CDR3 DNA sequence: TGTGCCAGCAGTTACCGACTAGCGGGAGACTACGAGCAGTACTTC.